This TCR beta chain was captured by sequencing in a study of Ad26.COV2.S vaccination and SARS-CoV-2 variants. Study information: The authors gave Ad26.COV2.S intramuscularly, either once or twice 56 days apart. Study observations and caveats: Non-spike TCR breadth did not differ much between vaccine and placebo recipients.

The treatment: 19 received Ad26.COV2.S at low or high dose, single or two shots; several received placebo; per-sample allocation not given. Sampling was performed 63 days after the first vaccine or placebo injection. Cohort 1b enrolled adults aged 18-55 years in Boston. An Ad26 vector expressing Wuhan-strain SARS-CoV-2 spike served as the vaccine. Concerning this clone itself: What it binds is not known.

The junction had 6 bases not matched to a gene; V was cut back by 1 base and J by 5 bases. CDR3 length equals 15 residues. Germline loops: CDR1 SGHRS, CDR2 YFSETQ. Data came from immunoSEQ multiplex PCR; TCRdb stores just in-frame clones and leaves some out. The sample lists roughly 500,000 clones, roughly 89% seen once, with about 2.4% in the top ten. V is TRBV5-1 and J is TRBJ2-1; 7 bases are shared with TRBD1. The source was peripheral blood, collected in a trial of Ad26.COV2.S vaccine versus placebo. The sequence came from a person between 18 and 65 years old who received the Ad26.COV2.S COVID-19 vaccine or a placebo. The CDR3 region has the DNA TGCGCCAGCAGCTTGCAGGACAGGAGCCACAATGAGCAGTTCTTC. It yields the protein CASSLQDRSHNEQFF.